This T cell receptor beta chain stems from a study of blood T cell repertoires in COVID-19. Using immunoSEQ multiplex PCR, the repertoire was profiled, and TCRdb retains in-frame clones only, with some absent. The sample lists 150,000 to 200,000 clones, over 70% occurring once. CDR3 size: 16 residues. Germline loops: CDR1 KGHDR, CDR2 SFDVKD. V shed 3 bases and J shed 0 bases, with 13 bases lying between them. The rearrangement uses TRBV24-1 and TRBJ2-5, with D perhaps matching TRBD2 (6 bases). Sequencing was done on a sample of PBMCs or T cells enriched from blood (not recorded which). This clonotype originated in a man in his fifties who had recovered from COVID-19. The DNA of the CDR3 is TGTGCCACCAGTGATGTGCGGGGACCTCACCAAGAGACCCAGTACTTC. Translated: CATSDVRGPHQETQYF.